This T cell receptor (beta chain) originates from a study of blood T cell repertoires in COVID-19. Source study methods: From reference gene primer amplification, estimates of nucleated cell counts were derived. Clones were read by immunoSEQ multiplex PCR, and TCRdb kept only the in-frame ones, dropping some. V and J calls and clone size follow that table, whereas D and trimming were derived from the DNA. Of about 130,000 clones listed, approximately 81% are singletons. The CDR3 is made up of 17 amino acids. Trimming cost V 6 bases and J 4 bases, with 24 bases left between them. The V gene's germline CDR1 is MDHEN and CDR2 SYDVKM.

This chain joins TRBV28 and TRBJ1-2, with D possibly matching TRBD1 (5 bases). The source is a woman in her forties or fifties with acute or convalescent COVID-19. Sequencing was done on a sample of peripheral blood. The CDR3 DNA sequence: TGTGCCAGCAGAGGTTTAGCAGGGCCCACCACAGCCTATGGCTACACCTTC. Residues: CASRGLAGPTTAYGYTF.